This TCR beta chain was sequenced during a study of CD8+ T cells in alopecia areata. V shed 8 bases and J shed 3 bases, with 15 bases lying between them. This CDR3 region has 14 residues. CDR1 is SNHLY, CDR2 FYNNEI, per germline. Reverse transcribed after extraction, RNA yielded cDNA as the sequencing template. Generated by immunoSEQ multiplex PCR, the TCRdb table keeps only in-frame clones and is missing some. The sample yields some 120,000 clones, 45% to 60% seen once. The source material was CD4+ T cells sorted from blood, sampled at week 0. The source of this sequence is a human donor with alopecia areata. The V call is TRBV2, the J call TRBJ2-3, with a possible D match to TRBD2 (6 bases). The CDR3 coding sequence is TGTGCCAGCGGCCGGAGGGAACGGACAGATACGCAGTATTTT. Its protein product is CASGRRERTDTQYF.